This TCR beta chain was profiled in a study of blood T cells in healthy people across ages. A sample-barcoded 5' primer and a J-beta primer mix were used in a second PCR of roughly 6 to 11 cycles. MiXCR, run by TCRdb on the 5' RACE reads, gives a single entry per CDR3 protein. The sample includes roughly 800,000 distinct CDR3 sequences, 58% of them seen just once. A minimum of 6.5 million PBMCs was isolated per sample. The germline V gene encodes CDR1 DFQATT and CDR2 SNEGSKA (reference sequence). With 6 bases clipped from V and 10 bases from J, the junction kept 18 bases outside the gene matches. CDR3 size: 15 residues.

Sequencing was done on a sample of blood. This TCR derives from a young man in good health. The J gene is TRBJ1-5, the V gene TRBV20-1, with TRBD1 matching 7 bases. CDR3 coding DNA: TGCAGTGCCAGCCGTGGTACAGGGGCGGGTCAACCCCAGCATTTT. This sequence encodes CSASRGTGAGQPQHF.